The 18 T cell receptor beta chains in this list originate from one sample, sequenced in a study of blood T cell repertoires in COVID-19. The repertoire was sequenced with immunoSEQ multiplex PCR; TCRdb's copy has only in-frame clones and lacks some. The data show a few hundred thousand clones, around 84% seen once. Specimen: peripheral blood. These receptors were collected from a woman aged 80 or over with COVID-19, enrolled during active disease.

This sequence joins TRBV24-1 and TRBJ1-2; maybe TRBD1 (5 bases). Looked up from germline, CDR1 is KGHDR and CDR2 is SFDVKD. The CDR3 covers 13 residues. V dropped 3 bases and J dropped 6 bases, with 10 bases sitting between them. CDR3 coding DNA: TGTGCCACCAGTGATCTACAGGCAAATGGCTACACCTTC. Its protein is CATSDLQANGYTF.

The J gene is TRBJ2-1, the V gene TRBV5-1, with 8 bases lining up with TRBD2. CDR3 length: 13 amino acids. The trim removed 5 bases at V and 5 bases at J, leaving 3 bases unmatched. Per the germline V gene, CDR1 is SGHRS and CDR2 is YFSETQ. In DNA form, the CDR3 reads TGCGCCAGCAGTCGACTAGCGAACAATGAGCAGTTCTTC. Translated: CASSRLANNEQFF.

The chain uses TRBV14 and TRBJ2-3; TRBD2 might be the D (6 bases). Germline lookup yields CDR1 SGHDN and CDR2 FVKESK. The CDR3 is 15 amino acids. V was shortened by 4 bases and J by 1 base, with 12 bases between the two germline ends. The CDR3 loop reads CASSPGTRGTDTQYF. In nucleotides, the CDR3 is TGTGCCAGCAGCCCGGGGACTCGGGGCACAGATACGCAGTATTTT.

The chain uses TRBV12-3 or TRBV12-4 and TRBJ1-2, with D possibly TRBD1 on 6 matching bases. V was clipped by 6 bases and J by 2 bases, with 7 bases between them. CDR3 length: 12 amino acids. CDR3 sequence reads: CASRDRNYGYTF. The DNA for the CDR3 is TGTGCCAGCAGGGACAGAAACTATGGCTACACCTTC.

The CDR3 region is CASSLWGQGALQPQHF. The CDR3 DNA is TGTGCCAGCAGTTTATGGGGACAGGGGGCACTTCAGCCCCAGCATTTT. J is TRBJ1-5 and V is TRBV28, with 12 bases aligning to TRBD1. This CDR3 has 16 amino acids. Germline CDR1 is MDHEN and CDR2 is SYDVKM. Germline trimming cut 0 bases from V and 6 bases from J; bases unmatched to any gene: 3.

The chain combines TRBV12-3 or TRBV12-4 with TRBJ1-1; 8 bases are shared with TRBD1. This CDR3 has 12 residues. V shed 8 bases and J 5 bases; nucleotides not matched to a gene: 4. CDR3 DNA sequence: TGTGCCAGCTCACAGGGGGGGACTGAAGCTTTCTTT. This translates into CASSQGGTEAFF.

This clone occurred once. The chain couples TRBV19 to TRBJ1-1; 9 bases line up with TRBD1. The J segment lost 8 bases and the V segment lost 10 bases, leaving 11 bases of the junction unmatched. Germline V gives CDR1 LNHDA, CDR2 SQIVND (reference sequence). This CDR3 is 13 amino acids long. CDR3 sequence (DNA): TGTGCCACCTCTGGGAGGGGGACAGGGGAAGCTTTCTTT. As protein: CATSGRGTGEAFF.

The chain carries TRBV28 and TRBJ2-3; 10 bases line up with TRBD2. V shed 5 bases, J shed 3 bases, and the junction held 14 bases outside the gene matches. The CDR3 sequence is 18 residues long. Germline assignment: CDR1 MDHEN and CDR2 SYDVKM. CDR3: CASSPPPWGLARTDTQYF. As DNA, the CDR3 is TGTGCCAGCAGTCCCCCCCCCTGGGGACTAGCGAGGACAGATACGCAGTATTTT.

This chain joins TRBV7-2 and TRBJ2-5; D call uncertain. V was clipped by 1 base and J by 2 bases, with 8 bases between them. The CDR3 spans 14 residues. Germline V gene data show CDR1 as SGHTA and CDR2 as FQGNSA. CDR3 in DNA: TGTGCCAGCAGCTTAGTGATCACACAAGAGACCCAGTACTTC. As protein: CASSLVITQETQYF.

V gene TRBV24-1 combines with J gene TRBJ2-3; 7 nucleotides align to TRBD1. The CDR3 covers 14 residues. CDR1 is KGHDR, CDR2 SFDVKD, per germline. Trimming removed 6 bases from V and 4 bases from J; junction bases left unmatched: 6. Here the CDR3 DNA reads TGTGCCACCAGTTTAGGGCAGGGGGCAGATACGCAGTATTTT. Protein product: CATSLGQGADTQYF.

The V and J genes are TRBV11-2 and TRBJ1-4, with 9 bases aligning to TRBD1. Per germline, CDR1 SGHAT and CDR2 FQNNGV. J gave up 7 bases and V 2 bases, and 14 bases lay outside the gene matches. This CDR3 has 18 amino acids. The CDR3 nucleotides read TGTGCCAGCAGCTTATACCAACAGGGGGCTCAGGGGATTGAAAAACTGTTTTTT. Translation gives CASSLYQQGAQGIEKLFF.

The chain combines TRBV7-2 with TRBJ1-5; possible D gene TRBD1, 6 bases. Between the trimmed V and J ends, which lost 5 bases and 3 bases, there was a span of 17 bases. CDR1 is SGHTA and CDR2 is FQGNSA in the germline V gene. The CDR3 is 16 residues long. The CDR3 sequence: CASSPVAGVPNQPQHF. In DNA, the CDR3 is TGTGCCAGCAGCCCGGTGGCAGGGGTTCCCAATCAGCCCCAGCATTTT.

CDR3 sequence: CASSLGQLAGLNTGELFF. CDR3 nucleotides: TGCGCCAGCAGCTTGGGTCAACTAGCGGGCTTGAACACCGGGGAGCTGTTTTTT. The chain uses TRBV5-1 and TRBJ2-2, with TRBD2 matching 9 bases. The germline V gene has CDR1 SGHRS and CDR2 YFSETQ. Losses at the gene ends were 0 bases for V and 1 base for J; bases not matched to a gene: 7. CDR3 length equals 18 residues.

The chain employs TRBV3-1 (or the pseudogene TRBV3-2) and TRBJ1-2; D unclear. Germline V CDR1 and CDR2: LGHDT, YNNKEL (reference sequence). The CDR3 sequence is 14 residues long. V was trimmed by 5 bases and J by 1 base, leaving 11 bases between them. The CDR3 loop reads CASSSSQVNYGYTF. CDR3 in DNA: TGTGCCAGCAGCTCCTCTCAGGTTAACTATGGCTACACCTTC.

The gene calls are TRBV27 and TRBJ1-4; a weak D match, TRBD1 (5 bases). CDR3 size: 17 residues. V was pared by 0 bases and J by 5 bases, with 16 bases between. CDR1 and CDR2 (germline): MNHEY, SMNVEV (reference sequence). The chain's CDR3 is CASSLSPPGQGNEKLFF. The CDR3 DNA sequence: TGTGCCAGCAGTTTATCGCCCCCGGGTCAGGGCAATGAAAAACTGTTTTTT.

This rearrangement joins TRBV6-4 to TRBJ2-3; a possible D gene is TRBD1 (6 bases). This CDR3 is built from 13 residues. Per germline, CDR1 MRHNA and CDR2 SNTAGT. V shed 2 bases and J shed 6 bases, with 9 bases lying between them. The CDR3 spells CASSDLRGDTQYF. For the CDR3, the DNA is TGTGCCAGCAGTGACCTCAGGGGCGATACGCAGTATTTT.

The V call is TRBV5-1, the J call TRBJ2-5; 10 bases fit TRBD2. Germline CDR1 and CDR2: SGHRS and YFSETQ. Trimming cost V 4 bases and J 5 bases; bases outside gene matches: 8. This CDR3 comprises 15 residues. CDR3 loop: CASSEAGGLWETQYF. The DNA for the CDR3 is TGCGCCAGCAGCGAAGCGGGGGGGCTTTGGGAGACCCAGTACTTC.

This chain joins TRBV4-1 and TRBJ1-1; a possible D gene is TRBD1 (6 bases). CDR1 is MGHRA and CDR2 is YSYEKL in the germline V gene. With 3 bases removed from V and 3 bases from J, the gap between germline ends came to 17 bases. This CDR3 spans 16 amino acids. CDR3 sequence reads: CASSQGAGVLDTEAFF. DNA for the CDR3: TGCGCCAGCAGCCAGGGCGCAGGGGTTTTGGACACTGAAGCTTTCTTT.